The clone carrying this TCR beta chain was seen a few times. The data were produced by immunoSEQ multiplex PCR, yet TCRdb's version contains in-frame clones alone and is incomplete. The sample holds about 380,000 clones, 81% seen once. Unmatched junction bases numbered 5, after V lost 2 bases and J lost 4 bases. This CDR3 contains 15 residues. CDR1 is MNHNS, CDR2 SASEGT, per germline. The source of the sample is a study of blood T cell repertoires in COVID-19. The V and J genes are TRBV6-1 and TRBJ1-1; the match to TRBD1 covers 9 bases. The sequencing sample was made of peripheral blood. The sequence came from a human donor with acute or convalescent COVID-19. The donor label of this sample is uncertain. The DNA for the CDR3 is TGTGCCAGCAGTGAAAACAGGGGGCGGGGCACTGAAGCTTTCTTT. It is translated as CASSENRGRGTEAFF.